This record looks at one TCR beta chain sequence and its context. Its antigen is as yet unknown. This record comes from a study of STAT5B mutations in CD4+ large granular lymphocyte leukemia. Study findings and constraints: Compared with healthy controls (2/35), patient top clones favored TRBV06 (8/27). The CD4+ versus CD8+ T-LGLL clonality difference may reflect limited sample size. Patient CD4-sorted repertoires stayed more clonal than healthy ones after leukemic-clone removal.

The survey-level immunoSEQ assay was used. Some clones are missing from TCRdb's copy, which holds only in-frame ones; the method was immunoSEQ multiplex PCR. Among fewer than 50,000 clones listed, 75% to 85% were seen once. The length of the CDR3 is 14 residues. Trimming at V came to 3 bases and at J to 1 base, leaving 0 bases not matched to a gene. CDR1 is LGHNA and CDR2 is YNFKEQ in the germline V gene. This receptor was identified in a human donor in good health. The sample taken for sequencing was CD4+ T cells from blood buffy coats. This sequence joins TRBV4-2 and TRBJ2-5, with 9 bases fitting TRBD1. The CDR3 is CASSQTGGQETQYF. In DNA, the CDR3 is TGTGCCAGCAGCCAGACAGGGGGCCAAGAGACCCAGTACTTC.